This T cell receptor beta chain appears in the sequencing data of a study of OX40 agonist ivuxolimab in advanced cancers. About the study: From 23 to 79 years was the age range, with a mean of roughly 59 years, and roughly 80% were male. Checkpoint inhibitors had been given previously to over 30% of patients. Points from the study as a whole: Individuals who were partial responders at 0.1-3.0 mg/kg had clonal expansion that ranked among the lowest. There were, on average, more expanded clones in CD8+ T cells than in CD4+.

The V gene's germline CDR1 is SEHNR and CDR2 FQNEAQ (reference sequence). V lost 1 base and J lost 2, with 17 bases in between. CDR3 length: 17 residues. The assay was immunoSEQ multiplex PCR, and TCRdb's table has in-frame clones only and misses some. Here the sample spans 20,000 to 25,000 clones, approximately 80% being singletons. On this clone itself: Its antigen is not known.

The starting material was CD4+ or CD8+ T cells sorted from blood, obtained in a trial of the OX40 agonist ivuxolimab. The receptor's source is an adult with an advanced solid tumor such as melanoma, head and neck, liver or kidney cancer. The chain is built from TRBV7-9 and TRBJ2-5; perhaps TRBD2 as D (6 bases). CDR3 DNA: TGTGCCAGCAGCTTAGGTAGCGGCGAGGGCCTACAAGAGACCCAGTACTTC. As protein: CASSLGSGEGLQETQYF.